The TCR beta chain described here comes from a study of blood T cell repertoires in COVID-19. Study at large: Sites in the United States, Italy and Spain provided acute and convalescent COVID-19 samples. T cells, B-cell-depleted T cells, or PBMCs provided the cDNA or gDNA that served as material.

The germline V and J ends were trimmed by 3 bases and 3 bases, with 7 bases remaining between them. This CDR3 region has 13 residues. Germline V gene lookup returns CDR1 SGHTA and CDR2 FQGNSA. Authors' processing steps: How many nucleated cells were present was estimated from reference gene primer amplification. Repertoires were generated with immunoSEQ multiplex PCR, while TCRdb's copy carries only in-frame clones and drops some. V and J calls and clone size are as listed in that table; D and trimming were resolved from the DNA. The sample lists just under 150,000 clones; approximately 87% were seen once.

This chain joins TRBV7-2 and TRBJ2-3; perhaps TRBD1 as D (6 bases). The TCR comes from a woman between 45 and 60 years old with active or convalescent COVID-19. Sequencing input: peripheral blood. The CDR3 DNA sequence: TGTGCCAGCAGCTTGGACAGAACAGATACGCAGTATTTT. Protein product: CASSLDRTDTQYF.